This T cell receptor (beta chain) is drawn from a study of human CD8 memory T cell subsets (dated by TCRdb to between 2020 and 2021). At the level of the whole study: TCRbeta repertoires of stem-like (TSTEM), progenitor exhausted-like (TPEX) and effector memory CD8+ T cell subsets were compared to assess their clonal relationships. TCRbeta repertoires were obtained from TSTEM, TPEX and effector memory subsets contributed by each of roughly 6 donors. General conclusions and limits of the study: Clonotypes were shared with effector memory cells by both stem-like subsets, but only minimal overlap was found between TSTEM and TPEX repertoires, suggesting distinct antigen spectra. Only TCRbeta chains were sequenced, and the repertoire comparisons were based on about six donors and tested using paired t-tests with Bonferroni correction. Similarly high normalized Shannon-Wiener diversity was shown by TSTEM and TPEX subsets, whereas comparatively lower diversity was seen in effector memory subsets. Greater repertoire diversity in TSTEM than in TPEX subsets was suggested by Chao1 estimates, potentially reflecting a broader range of specificities.

Sequences MNHEY (CDR1) and SVGEGT (CDR2) are obtained from the germline V gene. The CDR3, cysteine through phenylalanine, is 14 amino acids long. The protein alone is recorded here. The sequencer listed for this sample is NextSeq 550. A Human TCR Profiling Kit was used to prepare UMI-labeled 5' RACE TCRbeta libraries. The same number of PCR cycles was used to prepare all TCRbeta libraries in parallel. Concerning the study's data processing: The number of functional CDR3beta clonotypes in each TCRbeta library ranged from about 2,800 to 20,000. MIGEC 1.2.9 was used for UMI extraction and consensus assembly, with a minimum of three reads required per UMI. MiXCR 3.0.3 was used to extract in-frame CDR3beta repertoires. Diversity metrics were computed in VDJtools 1.2.1 after downsampling each sample to 42,000 randomly selected UMIs. For the top 3,000 clones of each sample pair, the repertoire overlap metrics D, R and F2 were calculated in VDJtools. The reads underwent TCRdb reprocessing, giving one record for each CDR3 protein sequence and no DNA. The V and J calls follow TCRdb's processing rather than the paper's. The sample table holds fewer than 20,000 distinct CDR3 sequences. The ten largest clonotypes hold around 5.4% of the sample.

CCR7+ PD-1- TIGIT- cells were defined as stem-like memory CD8+ T cells (TSTEM). Peripheral blood mononuclear cells were isolated from healthy donor buffy coats by density gradient separation. The study enriched total CD8+ T cells through negative magnetic separation using EasySep or MojoSort CD8+ T cell isolation kits. For each subset, total RNA was extracted using an RNeasy Mini Kit from duplicate vials of some 150,000 sorted CD8+ T cells. The PBMCs were used either fresh or after being cryopreserved in fetal bovine serum with around 10% DMSO. Fluorescence-activated cell sorting on a FACSAria III was used to sort CD8+ T cell subsets to purity. Notes on this clonotype: Its antigen is not yet known.

The chain is encoded by TRBV6-2 or TRBV6-3 joined to TRBJ1-1; TCRdb reports TRBD1, a call that lacks DNA to check it against. The specimen sequenced was CD8+ stem-like memory T cells (TSCM and TCM) sorted from PBMCs. Read against the paper, the sample's cell subset or site label means: stem-like memory CD8 T cells (TSTEM), CCR7+ PD-1- TIGIT-. The sequence derives from a human donor in good health. The CDR3 region reads CASTSDRENREAFF.